This record covers a single TCR beta chain. Its antigen is unknown. TCRdb passed the reads through MiXCR, listing each CDR3 protein once. The table lists 200,000 to 300,000 distinct CDR3 sequences, approximately 15% of them singletons. This record belongs to a study of T cell repertoires in cytomegalovirus infection. Looking at the study overall: Carrying CMV and the relevant HLA type showed in public TCR beta signatures.

Study observations and caveats: Using cumulative public TCR beta family frequency, the authors identified those who carried CMV together with the relevant HLA.

Germline V gene sequence: CDR1 DFQATT, CDR2 SNEGSKA (reference sequence). V lost 5 bases to trimming and J lost 7 bases, with 8 bases between them. The CDR3 spans 10 residues. This receptor was taken from a human donor in good health (CMV status not recorded). Some clones in this sample may be carry-over from other donors' samples. The chain employs TRBV20-1 and TRBJ1-2, with D maybe TRBD1 (5 bases). Sequenced input: PBMCs. The CDR3 nucleotides are TGCAGTGCTCAGGGTCGTGGCTACACCTTC. This gives the protein CSAQGRGYTF.